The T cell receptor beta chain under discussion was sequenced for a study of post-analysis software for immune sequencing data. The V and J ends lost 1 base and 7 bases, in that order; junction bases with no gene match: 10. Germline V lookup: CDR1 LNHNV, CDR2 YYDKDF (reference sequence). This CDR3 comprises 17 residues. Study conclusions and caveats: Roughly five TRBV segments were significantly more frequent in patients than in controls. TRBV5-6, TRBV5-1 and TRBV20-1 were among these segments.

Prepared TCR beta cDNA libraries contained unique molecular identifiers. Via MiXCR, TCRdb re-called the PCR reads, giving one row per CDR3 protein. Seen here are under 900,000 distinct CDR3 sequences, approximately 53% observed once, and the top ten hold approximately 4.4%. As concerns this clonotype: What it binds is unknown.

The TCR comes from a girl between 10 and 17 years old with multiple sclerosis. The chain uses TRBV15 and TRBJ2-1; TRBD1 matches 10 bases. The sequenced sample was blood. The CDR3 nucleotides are TGTGCCACCAGCAGAGGCCTCCGGGACAGGGGATTGAATGAGCAGTTCTTC. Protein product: CATSRGLRDRGLNEQFF.